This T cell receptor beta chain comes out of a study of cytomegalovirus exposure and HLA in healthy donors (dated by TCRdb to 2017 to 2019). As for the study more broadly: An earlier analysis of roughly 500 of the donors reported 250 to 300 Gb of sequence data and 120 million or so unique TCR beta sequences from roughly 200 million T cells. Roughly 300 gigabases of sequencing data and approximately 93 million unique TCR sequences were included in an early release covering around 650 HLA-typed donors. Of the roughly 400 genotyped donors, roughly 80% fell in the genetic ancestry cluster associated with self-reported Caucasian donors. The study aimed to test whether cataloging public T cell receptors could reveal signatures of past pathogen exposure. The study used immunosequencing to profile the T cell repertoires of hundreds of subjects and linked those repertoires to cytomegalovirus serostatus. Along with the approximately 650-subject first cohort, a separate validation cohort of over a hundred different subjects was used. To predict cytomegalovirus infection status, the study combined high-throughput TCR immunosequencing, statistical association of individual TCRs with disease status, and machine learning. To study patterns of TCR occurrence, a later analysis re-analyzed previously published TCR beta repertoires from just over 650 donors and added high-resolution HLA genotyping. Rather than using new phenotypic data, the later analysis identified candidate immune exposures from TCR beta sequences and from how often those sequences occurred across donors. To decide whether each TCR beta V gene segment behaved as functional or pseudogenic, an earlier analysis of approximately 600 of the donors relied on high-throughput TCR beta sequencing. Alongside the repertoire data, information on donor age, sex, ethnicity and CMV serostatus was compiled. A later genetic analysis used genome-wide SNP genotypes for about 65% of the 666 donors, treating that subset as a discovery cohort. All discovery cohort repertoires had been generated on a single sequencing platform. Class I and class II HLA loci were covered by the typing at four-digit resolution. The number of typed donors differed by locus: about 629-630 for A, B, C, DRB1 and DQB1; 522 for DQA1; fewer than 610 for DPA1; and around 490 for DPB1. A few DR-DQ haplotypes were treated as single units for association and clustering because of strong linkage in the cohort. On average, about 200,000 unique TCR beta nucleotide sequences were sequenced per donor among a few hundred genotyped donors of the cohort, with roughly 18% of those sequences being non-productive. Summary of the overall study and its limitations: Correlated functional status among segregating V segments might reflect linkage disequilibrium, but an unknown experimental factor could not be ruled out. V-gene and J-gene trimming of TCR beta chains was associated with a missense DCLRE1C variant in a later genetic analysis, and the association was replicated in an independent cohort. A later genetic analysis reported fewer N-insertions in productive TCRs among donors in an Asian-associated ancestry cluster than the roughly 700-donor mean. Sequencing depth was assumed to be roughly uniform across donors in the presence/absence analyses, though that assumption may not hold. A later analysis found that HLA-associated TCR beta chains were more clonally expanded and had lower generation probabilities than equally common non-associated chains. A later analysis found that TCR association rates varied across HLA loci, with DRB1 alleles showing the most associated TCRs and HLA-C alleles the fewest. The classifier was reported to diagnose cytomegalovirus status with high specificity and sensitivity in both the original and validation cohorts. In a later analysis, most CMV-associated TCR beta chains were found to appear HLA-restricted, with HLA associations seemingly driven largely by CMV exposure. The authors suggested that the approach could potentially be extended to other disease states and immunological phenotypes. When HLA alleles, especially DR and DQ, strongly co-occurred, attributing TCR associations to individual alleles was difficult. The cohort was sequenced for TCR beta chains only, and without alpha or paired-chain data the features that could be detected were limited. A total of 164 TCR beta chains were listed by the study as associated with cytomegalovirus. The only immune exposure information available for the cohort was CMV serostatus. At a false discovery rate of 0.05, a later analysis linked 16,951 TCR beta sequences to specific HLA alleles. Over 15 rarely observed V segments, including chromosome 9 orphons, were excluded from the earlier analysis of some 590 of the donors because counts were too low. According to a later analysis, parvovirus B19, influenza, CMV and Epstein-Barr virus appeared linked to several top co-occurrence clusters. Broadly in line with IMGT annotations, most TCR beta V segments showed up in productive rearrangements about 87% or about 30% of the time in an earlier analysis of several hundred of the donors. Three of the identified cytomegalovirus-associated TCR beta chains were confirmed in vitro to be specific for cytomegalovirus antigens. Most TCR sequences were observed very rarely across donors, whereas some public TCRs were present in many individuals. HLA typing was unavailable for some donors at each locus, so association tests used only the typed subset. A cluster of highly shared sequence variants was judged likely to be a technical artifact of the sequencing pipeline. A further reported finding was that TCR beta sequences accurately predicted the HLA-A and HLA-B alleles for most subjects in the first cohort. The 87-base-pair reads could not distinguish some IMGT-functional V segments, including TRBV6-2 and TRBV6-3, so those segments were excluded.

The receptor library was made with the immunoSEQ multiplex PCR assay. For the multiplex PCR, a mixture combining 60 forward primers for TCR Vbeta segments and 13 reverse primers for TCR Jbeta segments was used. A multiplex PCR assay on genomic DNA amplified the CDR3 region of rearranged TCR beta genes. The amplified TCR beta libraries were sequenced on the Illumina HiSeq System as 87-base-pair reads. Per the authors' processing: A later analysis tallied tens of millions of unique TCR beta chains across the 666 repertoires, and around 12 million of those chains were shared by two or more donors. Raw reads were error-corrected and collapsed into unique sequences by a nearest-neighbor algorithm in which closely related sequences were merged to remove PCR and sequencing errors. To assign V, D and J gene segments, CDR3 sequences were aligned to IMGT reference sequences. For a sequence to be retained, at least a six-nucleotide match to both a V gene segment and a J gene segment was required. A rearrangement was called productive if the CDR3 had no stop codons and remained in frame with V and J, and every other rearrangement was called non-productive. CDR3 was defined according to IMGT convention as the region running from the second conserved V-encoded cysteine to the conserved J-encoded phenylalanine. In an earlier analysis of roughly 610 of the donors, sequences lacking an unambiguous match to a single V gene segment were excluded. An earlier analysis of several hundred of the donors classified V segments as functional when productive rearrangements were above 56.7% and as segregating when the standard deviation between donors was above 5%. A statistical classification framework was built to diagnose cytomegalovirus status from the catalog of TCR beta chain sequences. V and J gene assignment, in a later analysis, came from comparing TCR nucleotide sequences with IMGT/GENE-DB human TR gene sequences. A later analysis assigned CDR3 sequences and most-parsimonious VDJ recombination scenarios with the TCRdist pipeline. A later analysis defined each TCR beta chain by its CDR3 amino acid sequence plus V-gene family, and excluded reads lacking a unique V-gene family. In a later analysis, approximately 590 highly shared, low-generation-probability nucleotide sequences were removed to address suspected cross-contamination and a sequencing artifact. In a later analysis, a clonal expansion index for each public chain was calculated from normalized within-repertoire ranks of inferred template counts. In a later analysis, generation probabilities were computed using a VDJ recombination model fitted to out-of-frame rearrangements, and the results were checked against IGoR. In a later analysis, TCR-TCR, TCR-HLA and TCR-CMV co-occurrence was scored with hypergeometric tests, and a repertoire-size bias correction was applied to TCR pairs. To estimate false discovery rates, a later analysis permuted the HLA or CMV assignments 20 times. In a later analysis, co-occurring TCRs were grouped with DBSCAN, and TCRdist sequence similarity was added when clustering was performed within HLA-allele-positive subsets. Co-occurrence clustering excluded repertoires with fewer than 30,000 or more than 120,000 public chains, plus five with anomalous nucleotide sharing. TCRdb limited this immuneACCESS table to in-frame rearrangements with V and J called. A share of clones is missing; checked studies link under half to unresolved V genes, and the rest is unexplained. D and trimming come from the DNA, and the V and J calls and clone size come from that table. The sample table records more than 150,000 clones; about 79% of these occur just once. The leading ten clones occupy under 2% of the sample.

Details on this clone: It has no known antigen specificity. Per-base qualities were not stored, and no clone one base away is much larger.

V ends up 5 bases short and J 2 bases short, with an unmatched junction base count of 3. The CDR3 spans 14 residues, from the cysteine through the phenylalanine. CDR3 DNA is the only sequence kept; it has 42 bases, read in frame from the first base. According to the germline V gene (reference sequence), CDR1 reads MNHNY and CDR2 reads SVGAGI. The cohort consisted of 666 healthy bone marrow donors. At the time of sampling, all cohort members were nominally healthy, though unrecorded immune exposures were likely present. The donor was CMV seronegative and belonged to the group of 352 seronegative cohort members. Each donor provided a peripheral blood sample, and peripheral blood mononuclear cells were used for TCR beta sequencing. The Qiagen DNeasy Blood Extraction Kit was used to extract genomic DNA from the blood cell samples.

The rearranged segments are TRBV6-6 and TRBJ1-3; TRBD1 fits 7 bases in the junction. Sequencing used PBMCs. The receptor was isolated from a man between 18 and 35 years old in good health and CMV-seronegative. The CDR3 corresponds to CASSTTGAGNTIYF. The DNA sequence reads TGTGCCAGCAGTACTACAGGGGCTGGAAACACCATATATTTT.